The T cell receptor beta chain described here comes from a study of cytomegalovirus exposure and HLA in healthy donors. Findings of the study overall: Researchers catalogued over 150 TCR beta chains as cytomegalovirus-associated. A later analysis found first-cohort TCR clusters tended to co-occur in the 90 to 150 validation repertoires. Most TCR sequences were uncommon, yet certain public TCRs appeared in many donors.

Assay: immunoSEQ multiplex PCR; the TCRdb copy retains only in-frame clones and omits some. The data contain about 71,000 clones, around 93% of them singletons. As regards this clone: Its target is not known.

CDR1 and CDR2 (germline): LNHNV, YYDKDF (reference sequence). This CDR3 contains 16 residues. The junction had 11 bases not matched to a gene; V was cut back by 5 bases and J by 5 bases. The V gene is TRBV15, the J gene TRBJ1-2, with 10 bases lining up with TRBD1. The specimen was PBMCs. The clonotype comes from a woman aged 18-29 years in good health and CMV-seronegative. In nucleotides, the CDR3 is TGTGCCACCAGCGTAGCGGGGACAGGGGTAGGGTATGGCTACACCTTC. Translating gives CATSVAGTGVGYGYTF.